A single sample is the source of the 19 T cell receptor beta chains below, sequenced in a study of cytomegalovirus exposure and HLA in healthy donors. Primers for the PCR totalled 60 Vbeta and 13 Jbeta. The repertoire was sequenced with immunoSEQ multiplex PCR; TCRdb's copy has only in-frame clones and lacks some. The sample shows 100,000 to 120,000 clones, around 74% of them seen only once. Sequences were obtained from PBMCs. Every receptor here comes from a man aged 35 to 55 in good health and CMV-seronegative.

CDR3 DNA: TGTGCCAGCAGTCAACCCGGGACTAAGGCCACAGATACGCAGTATTTT. It is translated as CASSQPGTKATDTQYF. The chain links TRBV27 to TRBJ2-3; TRBD2 matches at 7 bases. Germline CDR1 MNHEY, CDR2 SMNVEV (reference sequence). The ends lost 5 bases at V and 2 bases at J; junction bases unmatched: 10. The CDR3 is 16 residues long.

This clone was seen more than once but under ten times. Other DNA variants within this sample encode the same CDR3. The gene calls are TRBV6-4 and TRBJ1-1, with no clear D. V shed 2 bases and J shed 1 base, with 8 bases lying between them. The V gene's germline CDR1 is MRHNA and CDR2 SNTAGT. The CDR3 consists of 14 residues. CDR3 bases: TGTGCCAGCAGTGACCGTGACAAGAACACTGAAGCTTTCTTT. Translated: CASSDRDKNTEAFF.

This sequence joins TRBV10-3 and TRBJ1-1; no clear D. Germline V gene sequence: CDR1 ENHRY, CDR2 SYGVKD. The CDR3 is 14 residues long. The germline V and J ends were trimmed by 6 bases and 0 bases, with 11 bases remaining between them. CDR3 loop: CAIRQSILNTEAFF. The CDR3 region has the DNA TGTGCCATCAGACAGTCGATATTGAACACTGAAGCTTTCTTT.

This CDR3 reads CASSLSRVAGSTDTQYF. The CDR3 DNA is TGTGCCAGCAGTTTATCAAGGGTAGCGGGGAGCACAGATACGCAGTATTTT. This chain joins TRBV27 and TRBJ2-3; 8 bases line up with TRBD2. This CDR3 contains 17 residues. In germline, CDR1 is MNHEY, CDR2 SMNVEV (reference sequence). After removal of 0 bases from V and 0 bases from J, the junction contained 5 bases not matched to a gene.

V and J are TRBV4-3 and TRBJ2-6; the D gene is possibly TRBD2 (5 bases). This CDR3 spans 17 amino acids. The V gene lost 3 bases and the J gene lost 3 bases, with 15 bases spanning the gap. Germline loops: CDR1 LGHNA, CDR2 YSLEER. The CDR3 reads CASSHITAAGGANVLTF. The CDR3 region has the DNA TGCGCCAGCAGCCATATAACCGCGGCGGGTGGGGCCAACGTCCTGACTTTC.

The chain is built from TRBV7-2 and TRBJ1-3, with D maybe TRBD1 (6 bases). The CDR3 has 15 amino acids. Germline CDR1 and CDR2: SGHTA and FQGNSA. V was cut by 1 base and J by 8 bases, with 15 bases left in between. CDR3 protein: CASSLESGVMYTIYF. As DNA, the CDR3 is TGTGCCAGCAGCTTAGAATCAGGGGTCATGTACACCATATATTTT.

The chain carries TRBV7-9 and TRBJ1-6; D gene ambiguous. The V end was cut by 1 base, the J end by 8 bases, with 9 bases between. The CDR3 spans 14 residues. The germline CDR1 and CDR2 sequences are SEHNR and FQNEAQ (reference sequence). CDR3 region: CASSLVGDYSPLHF. In DNA, the CDR3 is TGTGCCAGCAGCTTAGTCGGGGATTATTCACCCCTCCACTTT.

The rearrangement links TRBV28 to TRBJ2-7; TRBD2 matches 12 bases. Germline CDR1 is MDHEN and CDR2 is SYDVKM. This CDR3 is 17 amino acids long. The V gene end was trimmed by 6 bases and the J gene end by 0 bases; junction bases not matched to a gene: 9. The CDR3 loop reads CASRPRLAGASSYEQYF. CDR3 in DNA: TGTGCCAGCAGACCGAGACTAGCGGGGGCCAGCTCCTACGAGCAGTACTTC.

The chain links TRBV5-6 to TRBJ1-1; D perhaps matches TRBD1 (6 bases). Germline V lookup: CDR1 SGHDT, CDR2 YYEEEE. CDR3 length equals 15 residues. V was clipped by 0 bases and J by 0 bases, with 9 bases between them. DNA for the CDR3: TGTGCCAGCAGCTTGGTGGCAGGGGTGAACACTGAAGCTTTCTTT. It yields the protein CASSLVAGVNTEAFF.

The chain uses TRBV18 and TRBJ2-2; TRBD2 matches 9 bases. There are 16 residues in the CDR3. Germline CDR1 reads KGHSH; CDR2 reads LQKENI. The V segment lost 4 bases and the J segment 5 bases; nucleotides outside the gene matches: 8. The CDR3: CASSLRLAESTGELFF. Here the CDR3 DNA reads TGTGCCAGCTCACTGCGACTAGCGGAATCGACCGGGGAGCTGTTTTTT. The entire variable domain, with the rest obtained from reference TRBV18 and TRBJ2-2, is as follows: NAGVMQNPRHLVRRRGQEARLRCSPMKGHSHVYWYRQLPEEGLKFMVYLQKENIIDESGMPKERFSAEFPKEGPSILRIQQVVRGDSAAYFCASSLRLAESTGELFFGEGSRLTVL.

This rearrangement joins TRBV6-5 to TRBJ2-7; D possibly corresponds to TRBD1 (6 bases). Per germline, CDR1 MNHEY and CDR2 SVGAGI. The CDR3 contains 16 residues. Trimming removed 0 bases from V and 6 bases from J, with 18 bases in between. The CDR3 here is CASSYSRTALSGEQYF. The CDR3 nucleotides are TGTGCCAGCAGTTACTCGAGGACAGCGCTCTCGGGCGAGCAGTACTTC.

This clone was observed a handful of times. The rearrangement links TRBV21-1 to TRBJ2-4; the D call in the table, TRBD2, was not verified against the DNA. TRBV21-1 is recorded as a pseudogene. The CDR3 is 16 residues long. In DNA form, the CDR3 reads TGTGCCAGCACCGAGTTCGTGGCTAGCGGTAAAAACATTCAGTACTTC. Encoded protein: CASTEFVASGKNIQYF.

J is TRBJ2-7 and V is TRBV10-3, with D maybe TRBD2 (6 bases). Trimming removed 7 bases from V and 1 base from J, with 14 bases in between. Germline-derived CDR1 and CDR2 are ENHRY and SYGVKD. The CDR3 spans 14 residues. CDR3 in DNA: TGTGCCATCATGGCCGGGAGCAAATCCTACGAGCAGTACTTC. Its protein product is CAIMAGSKSYEQYF.

Here the CDR3 reads CASSTGTGSYEQYF. In nucleotides, the CDR3 is TGTGCCAGCAGCACCGGGACAGGGAGCTACGAGCAGTACTTC. This sequence joins TRBV5-4 and TRBJ2-7; 9 positions match TRBD1. Germline V gives CDR1 SGHNT, CDR2 YYREEE (reference sequence). The CDR3 contains 14 residues. V gave up 4 bases and J gave up 3 bases; unmatched junction bases: 5. The variable domain in full, completed from reference TRBV5-4 and TRBJ2-7, reads ETGVTQSPTHLIKTRGQQVTLRCSSQSGHNTVSWYQQALGQGPQFIFQYYREEENGRGNFPPRFSGLQFPNYSSELNVNALELDDSALYLCASSTGTGSYEQYFGPGTRLTVT.

The V gene is TRBV6-1, the J gene TRBJ1-2; D ambiguous. The CDR3 is 11 amino acids. V lost 9 bases, J lost 4 bases, and 9 bases lay in between. The germline V gene has CDR1 MNHNS and CDR2 SASEGT. CDR3 nucleotides: TGTGCCAGAAAGGAGCTCTATGGCTACACCTTC. Its protein is CARKELYGYTF.

The chain employs TRBV19 and TRBJ1-5; D remains unclear. The V gene lost 1 base and the J gene lost 6 bases, with 7 bases spanning the gap. Germline CDR1 reads LNHDA; CDR2 reads SQIVND (reference sequence). This CDR3 has 13 residues. CDR3 DNA sequence: TGTGCCAGTAGTATAGTAGTTTTTCAGCCCCAGCATTTT. It specifies CASSIVVFQPQHF. Based on the CDR3 plus reference TRBV19 and TRBJ1-5, the full variable domain is DGGITQSPKYLFRKEGQNVTLSCEQNLNHDAMYWYRQDPGQGLRLIYYSQIVNDFQKGDIAEGYSVSREKKESFPLTVTSAQKNPTAFYLCASSIVVFQPQHFGDGTRLSIL.

The chain joins TRBV6-1 to TRBJ2-1, with 9 bases aligning to TRBD2. The CDR3 extends over 15 amino acids. Looked up from germline, CDR1 is MNHNS and CDR2 is SASEGT. Trimming removed 1 base from V and 8 bases from J; junction bases left unmatched: 6. The CDR3 spells CASSEGIAGDHEQFF. In DNA, the CDR3 is TGTGCCAGCAGTGAAGGGATAGCGGGAGACCATGAGCAGTTCTTC.

This chain uses TRBV7-9 with TRBJ2-5; no definite D call. The V end was cut by 5 bases, the J end by 2 bases, with 15 bases between. Germline V gene sequence: CDR1 SEHNR, CDR2 FQNEAQ (reference sequence). The CDR3 length is 15 residues. The DNA of the CDR3 is TGTGCCAGCAGCCACCCAAGCCCCCCTCAAGAGACCCAGTACTTC. It specifies CASSHPSPPQETQYF.

The chain has TRBV7-9 and TRBJ1-4, with TRBD1 identical over 9 bases. After removal of 4 bases from V and 8 bases from J, the junction contained 8 bases not matched to a gene. The CDR3 runs 15 residues. The germline gives CDR1 SEHNR, CDR2 FQNEAQ (reference sequence). In DNA form, the CDR3 reads TGTGCCAGCAGCTACCCGACAGGGGGGATGGAAAAACTGTTTTTT. It is translated as CASSYPTGGMEKLFF.